This T cell receptor (beta chain) was profiled in a study of Ad26.COV2.S vaccination and SARS-CoV-2 variants. Overall study context: The study gave Ad26.COV2.S intramuscularly, once or twice 56 days apart.

Measured with immunoSEQ multiplex PCR; TCRdb has only the in-frame clones, and not every one. The profile shows hundreds of thousands of clones, around 89% of them singletons. Points from the study as a whole: Vaccine recipients and placebo recipients showed similar non-spike TCR breadth.

This sample's treatment: about 20 received Ad26.COV2.S at low or high dose, single or two shots; roughly 5 received placebo; per-sample allocation not given. After the first vaccine or placebo injection, samples were drawn on day 63. Note on this clone: Its antigen is as yet unknown.

CDR1 and CDR2 (germline): SGHAT, FQNNGV. The CDR3 spans 16 residues. The V gene end was trimmed by 0 bases and the J gene end by 5 bases; junction bases not matched to a gene: 5. The input for sequencing was peripheral blood, taken in a trial of Ad26.COV2.S vaccine versus placebo. This receptor was identified in a person between 18 and 59 years old who received the Ad26.COV2.S COVID-19 vaccine or a placebo. The genes are TRBV11-2 and TRBJ2-5; 11 bases are shared with TRBD2. The CDR3 DNA reads TGTGCCAGCAGCTTAGAGGTAGCGGGAGGGCCGGAGACCCAGTACTTC. This encodes CASSLEVAGGPETQYF.